This T cell receptor beta chain was obtained from a study of blood T cell repertoires in COVID-19. Turning to the study itself: In each case, the material was cDNA or gDNA derived from T cells, B-cell-depleted T cells, or PBMCs.

About this clone: Since a much larger clone is just one base distant, this may be a read error.

V dropped 4 bases and J dropped 4 bases, with 6 bases sitting between them. This CDR3 has 11 residues. Germline values: CDR1 SGHDT, CDR2 YYEEEE. In the authors' methods: Reference gene primer amplification in the assay estimated nucleated cell counts. Data came from immunoSEQ multiplex PCR; TCRdb stores just in-frame clones and leaves some out. V and J calls and clone size come straight from that table; D and trimming were deduced from the DNA. The sample yields just under 350,000 clones, 80% to 90% seen once. Sequencing input: peripheral blood. This TCR came from a man aged 25 to 45 with active or convalescent COVID-19. The chain recombines TRBV5-6 with TRBJ2-7, with D perhaps TRBD2 (5 bases). CDR3 sequence (DNA): TGTGCCAGCAGCCCGGGATACGAGCAGTACTTC. This gives the protein CASSPGYEQYF.